This is a list of T cell receptor beta chains from one sample in a study of T cells after somatic rescue of genetic block. Clones were read by immunoSEQ multiplex PCR, and TCRdb kept only the in-frame ones, dropping some. The profile covers 9,500 to 15,000 clones, with more than 65% appearing a single time and approximately 20% taken by the ten largest. Sample: peripheral blood mononuclear cells (PBMCs). These receptors were obtained from a boy between 5 and 17 years old. The CDR3 runs from the conserved cysteine through the conserved F or W. The D gene is left open where the match is weak. The size entry is marked missing in some rows and otherwise reads once, few, many or a size class.

cdr3_length clone_size j_call d_call v_call cdr3_nt cdr3_aa
14 - TRBJ2-7 - TRBV2 TGTGCCAGCAGTGAGGGAAGGGGCTTCTACGAGCAGTACTTC CASSEGRGFYEQYF
18 - TRBJ2-3 TRBD1 TRBV28 TGTGCCAGCAGTTCCACCCTAATGAGGGACAGGGAGGCAGATACGCAGTATTTT CASSSTLMRDREADTQYF
15 - TRBJ2-1 - TRBV7-3 TGTGCCAGCAGCTTAGGAGCGACTCGGTACAATGAGCAGTTCTTC CASSLGATRYNEQFF
14 - TRBJ2-7 TRBD1 TRBV10-3 TGTGCCATCAGTTCCTCGGGACAGGGGGACGAGCAGTACTTC CAISSSGQGDEQYF
14 few TRBJ1-6 - TRBV28 TGTGCCAGCAGGCCCCGGAGGATCCATTCACCCCTCCACTTT CASRPRRIHSPLHF
13 - TRBJ2-1 - TRBV19 TGTGCCAGTAGTTACGGACCCCGGGGTGAGCAGTTCTTC CASSYGPRGEQFF
15 - TRBJ2-7 TRBD1 TRBV9 TGTGCCAGCAGCGCGACAGGGTTGAGCTCCTACGAGCAGTACTTC CASSATGLSSYEQYF
12 - TRBJ1-6 - TRBV5-6 TGTGCCAGCAGCTTATATTCCTCACCCCTCCACTTT CASSLYSSPLHF
15 - TRBJ1-2 - TRBV19 TGTGCCAGTAGTCTCCGGGACCCTGAGTCATATGGCTACACCTTC CASSLRDPESYGYTF
16 - TRBJ2-1 TRBD2 TRBV7-6 TGTGCCAGCAGTCCTACAGCGGGGGGGTCCTACAATGAGCAGTTCTTC CASSPTAGGSYNEQFF
15 - TRBJ2-7 - TRBV6-1 TGTGCCAGCAGTGTCCGGGACACCGGTTCCTACGAGCAGTACTTC CASSVRDTGSYEQYF
13 once TRBJ2-2 - TRBV7-3 TGTGCCAGCAGTCGAGACCAGACCGGGGAGCTGTTTTTT CASSRDQTGELFF
12 once TRBJ1-2 - TRBV19 TGTGCCGTCGACAGCCTTGTCTATGGCTACACCTTC CAVDSLVYGYTF